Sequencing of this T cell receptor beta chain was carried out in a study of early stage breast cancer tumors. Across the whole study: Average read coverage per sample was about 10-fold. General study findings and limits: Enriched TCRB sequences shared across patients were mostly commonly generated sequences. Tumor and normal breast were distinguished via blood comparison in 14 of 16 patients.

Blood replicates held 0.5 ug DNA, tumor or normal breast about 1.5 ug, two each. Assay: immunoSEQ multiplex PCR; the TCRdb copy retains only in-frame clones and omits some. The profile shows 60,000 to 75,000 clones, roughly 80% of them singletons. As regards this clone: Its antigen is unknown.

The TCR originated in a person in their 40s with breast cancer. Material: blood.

This CDR3 reads CASRREGQGNYGYTF. CDR3 sequence (DNA): TGTGCCAGCAGGCGCGAGGGACAGGGAAACTATGGCTACACCTTC. The chain links TRBV2 to TRBJ1-2; 9 positions agree with TRBD1. In germline, CDR1 is SNHLY, CDR2 FYNNEI. This CDR3 comprises 15 residues. The V segment lost 6 bases and the J segment 2 bases; nucleotides outside the gene matches: 7.